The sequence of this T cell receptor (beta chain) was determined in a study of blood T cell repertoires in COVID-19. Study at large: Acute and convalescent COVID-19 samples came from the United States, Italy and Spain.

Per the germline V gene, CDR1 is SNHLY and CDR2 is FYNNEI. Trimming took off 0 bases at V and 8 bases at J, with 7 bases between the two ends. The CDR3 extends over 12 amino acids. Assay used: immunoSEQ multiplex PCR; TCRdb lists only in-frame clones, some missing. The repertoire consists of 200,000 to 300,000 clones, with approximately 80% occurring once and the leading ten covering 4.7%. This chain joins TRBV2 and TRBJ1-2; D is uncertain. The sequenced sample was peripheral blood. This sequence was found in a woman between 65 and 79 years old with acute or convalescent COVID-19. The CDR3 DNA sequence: TGTGCCAGCAGTGAAGCGGGAGGGGGCTACACCTTC. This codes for CASSEAGGGYTF.